The rows below give T cell receptor beta chains drawn from one sample of a study of CD8 T cells in Susac syndrome. TCRdb re-called the immunoSEQ multiplex PCR reads through MiXCR, storing one row per CDR3 protein. The repertoire holds around 170,000 distinct CDR3 sequences, with about 91% as singletons. Sequenced material: CD4+ T cells from PBMCs. Source of these receptors: a human donor in good health. CDR3s include the opening cysteine and the closing phenylalanine or tryptophan. Each record gives: V gene, J gene, D gene, clone size, CDR3 DNA, CDR3 protein. The D gene is left open where the match is weak. Clone size, where shown, is once, few, many, or a class for clones that have expanded.

TRBV2	TRBJ1-5	TRBD1	-	TGTGCCAGCAGACAGGGGGCGGAGTGGCAGCCCCAGCATTTT	CASRQGAEWQPQHF
TRBV6-1	TRBJ2-1	TRBD2	-	TGTGCCAGCAGTGAATCTAGCGGGAGCCACAATGAGCAGTTCTTC	CASSESSGSHNEQFF
TRBV20-1	TRBJ2-1	-	-	TGCACCACTCGGGGGCCTAGGAATGAGCAGTTCTTC	CTTRGPRNEQFF
TRBV9	TRBJ1-2	-	-	TGTGCCAGCAGCGTAGTGGGCTCTTCCATCAACTATGGCTACACCTTC	CASSVVGSSINYGYTF
TRBV5-6	TRBJ2-5	-	-	TGTGCCAGCAGTTCCGGGGCCAAAGAGACCCAGTACTTC	CASSSGAKETQYF
TRBV29-1	TRBJ1-3	-	-	TGCAGCGTAGGACAGTACTCTGGAAACACCATATATTTT	CSVGQYSGNTIYF
TRBV29-1	TRBJ1-3	-	-	TGCAGCGTTGCAACTCTTGTCCTCTCCGGAAACACCATATATTTT	CSVATLVLSGNTIYF
TRBV3-1	TRBJ2-3	-	-	TGTGCCAGCAGCCAAGATCCCGACGGGCGATATACGCAGTATTTT	CASSQDPDGRYTQYF
TRBV11-2	TRBJ2-1	-	-	TGTGCCAGCAGCTCCCTTGTGGGCAGGGACAATGAGCAGTTCTTC	CASSSLVGRDNEQFF
TRBV6-2/TRBV6-3	TRBJ2-2	-	few	TGTGCCAGCAGCCAGGGGGGGGAGCTGTTTTTT	CASSQGGELFF
TRBV6-5	TRBJ2-7	-	-	TGTGCCAGCAGACTGCAAGGAGGGGAGCAGTACTTC	CASRLQGGEQYF
TRBV5-1	TRBJ2-4	-	-	TGCGCCAGCAGTGGTCAGGGAAACATTCAGTACTTC	CASSGQGNIQYF
TRBV20-1	TRBJ1-2	-	once	TGCAGTGCTTCACGAGACGGAAACTATGGCTACACCTTC	CSASRDGNYGYTF
TRBV29-1	TRBJ1-1	-	-	TGCAGCGTTGAAGATAGTAAACTCTTGAGGGGGACTGAAGCTTTCTTT	CSVEDSKLLRGTEAFF
TRBV7-2	TRBJ2-7	-	-	TGTGCCAGCAGCTTTGACAGCGGTACCTACGAGCAGTACTTC	CASSFDSGTYEQYF
TRBV18	TRBJ2-1	TRBD2	once	TGTGCCAGCTCACCAAGAGCGGGGGGCAATGAGCAGTTCTTC	CASSPRAGGNEQFF
TRBV7-9	TRBJ2-5	-	-	TGTGCCAGCAGCTTTTTGCTTGAGACCCAGTACTTC	CASSFLLETQYF